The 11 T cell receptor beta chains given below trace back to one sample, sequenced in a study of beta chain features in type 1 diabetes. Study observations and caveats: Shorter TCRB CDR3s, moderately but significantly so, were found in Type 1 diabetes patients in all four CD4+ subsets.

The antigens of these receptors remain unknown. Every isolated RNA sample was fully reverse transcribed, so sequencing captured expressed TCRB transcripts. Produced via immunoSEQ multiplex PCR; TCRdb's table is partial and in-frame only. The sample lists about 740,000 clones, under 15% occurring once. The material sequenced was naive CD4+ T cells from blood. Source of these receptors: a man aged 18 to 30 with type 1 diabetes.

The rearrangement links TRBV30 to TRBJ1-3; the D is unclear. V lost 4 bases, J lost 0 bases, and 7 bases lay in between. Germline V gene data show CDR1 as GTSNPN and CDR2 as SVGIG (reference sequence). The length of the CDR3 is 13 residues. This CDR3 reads CAWTGSSGNTIYF. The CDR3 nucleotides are TGTGCCTGGACCGGCAGCTCTGGAAACACCATATATTTT.

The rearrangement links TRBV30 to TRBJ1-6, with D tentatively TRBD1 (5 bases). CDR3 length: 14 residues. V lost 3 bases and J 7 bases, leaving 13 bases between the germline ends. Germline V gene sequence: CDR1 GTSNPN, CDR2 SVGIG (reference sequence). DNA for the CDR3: TGTGCCTGGAGGACGGGACTCACCAATTCACCCCTCCACTTT. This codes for CAWRTGLTNSPLHF.

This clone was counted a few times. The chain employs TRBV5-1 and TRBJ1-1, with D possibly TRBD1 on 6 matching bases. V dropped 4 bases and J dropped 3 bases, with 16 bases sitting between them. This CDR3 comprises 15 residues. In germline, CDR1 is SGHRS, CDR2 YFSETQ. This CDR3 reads CASSPTTGGDTEAFF. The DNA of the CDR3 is TGCGCCAGCAGCCCTACGACAGGCGGGGACACTGAAGCTTTCTTT.

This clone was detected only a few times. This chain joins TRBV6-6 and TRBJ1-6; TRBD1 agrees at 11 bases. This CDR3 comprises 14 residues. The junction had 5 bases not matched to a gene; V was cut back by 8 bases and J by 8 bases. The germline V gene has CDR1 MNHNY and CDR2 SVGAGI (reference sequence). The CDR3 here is CASFPGQGDSPLHF. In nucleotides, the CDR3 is TGTGCCAGCTTCCCGGGACAGGGGGATTCACCCCTCCACTTT.

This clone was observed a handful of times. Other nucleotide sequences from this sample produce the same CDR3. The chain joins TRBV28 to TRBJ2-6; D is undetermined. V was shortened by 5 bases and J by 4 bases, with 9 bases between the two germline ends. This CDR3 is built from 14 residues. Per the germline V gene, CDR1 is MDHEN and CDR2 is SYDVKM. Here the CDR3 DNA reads TGTGCCAGCAGTCCACCGGCCGGGGCCAACGTCCTGACTTTC. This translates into CASSPPAGANVLTF.

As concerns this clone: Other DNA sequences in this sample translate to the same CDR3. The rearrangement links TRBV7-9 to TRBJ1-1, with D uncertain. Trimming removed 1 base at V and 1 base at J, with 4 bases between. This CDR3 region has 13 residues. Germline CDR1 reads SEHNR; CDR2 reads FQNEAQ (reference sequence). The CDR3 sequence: CASSLGENTEAFF. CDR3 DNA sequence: TGTGCCAGCAGCTTAGGAGAGAACACTGAAGCTTTCTTT.

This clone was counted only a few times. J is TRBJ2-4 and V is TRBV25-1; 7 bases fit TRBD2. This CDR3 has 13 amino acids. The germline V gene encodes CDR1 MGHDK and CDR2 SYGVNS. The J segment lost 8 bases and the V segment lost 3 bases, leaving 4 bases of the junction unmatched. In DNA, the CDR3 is TGTGCCAGCAGTGAGTCGGGAGGATACATTCAGTACTTC. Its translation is CASSESGGYIQYF.

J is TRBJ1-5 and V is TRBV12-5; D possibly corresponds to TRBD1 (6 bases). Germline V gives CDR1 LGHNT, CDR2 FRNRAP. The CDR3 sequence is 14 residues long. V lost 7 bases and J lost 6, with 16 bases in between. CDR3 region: CASALAGAPQPQHF. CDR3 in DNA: TGTGCTAGTGCTCTAGCAGGGGCTCCTCAGCCCCAGCATTTT. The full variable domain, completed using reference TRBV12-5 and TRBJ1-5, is DARVTQTPRHKVTEMGQEVTMRCQPILGHNTVFWYRQTMMQGLELLAYFRNRAPLDDSGMPKDRFSAEMPDATLATLKIQPSEPRDSAVYFCASALAGAPQPQHFGDGTRLSIL.

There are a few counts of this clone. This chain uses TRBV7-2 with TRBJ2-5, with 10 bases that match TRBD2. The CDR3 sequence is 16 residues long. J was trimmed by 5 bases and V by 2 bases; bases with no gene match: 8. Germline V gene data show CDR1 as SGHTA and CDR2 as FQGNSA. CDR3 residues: CASSLLSGGAPETQYF. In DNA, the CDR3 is TGTGCCAGCAGCTTATTAAGCGGGGGGGCCCCGGAGACCCAGTACTTC.

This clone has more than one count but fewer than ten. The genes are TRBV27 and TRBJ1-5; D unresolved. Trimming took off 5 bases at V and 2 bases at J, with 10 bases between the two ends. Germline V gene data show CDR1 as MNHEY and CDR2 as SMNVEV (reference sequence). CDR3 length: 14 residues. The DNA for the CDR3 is TGTGCCAGCAGTATTAAGGGTGGCAATCAGCCCCAGCATTTT. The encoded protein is CASSIKGGNQPQHF.

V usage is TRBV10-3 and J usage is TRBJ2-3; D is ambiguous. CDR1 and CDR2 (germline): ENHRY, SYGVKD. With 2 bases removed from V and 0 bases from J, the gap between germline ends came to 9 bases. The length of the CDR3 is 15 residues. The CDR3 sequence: CAISEVGSSTDTQYF. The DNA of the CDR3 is TGTGCCATCAGTGAGGTGGGCTCTAGCACAGATACGCAGTATTTT.